This TCR beta chain appears in the sequencing data of a study of blood T cell repertoires in COVID-19. Study-level background: Acute and convalescent COVID-19 specimens originated in the United States, Italy and Spain.

Assignment of participants to cohorts was predicated upon participant-reported clinical history. Per germline, CDR1 LGHNA and CDR2 YNFKEQ. Trimming removed 0 bases from V and 0 bases from J, with 12 bases in between. This CDR3 contains 18 residues. The data were produced by immunoSEQ multiplex PCR, yet TCRdb's version contains in-frame clones alone and is incomplete. The sample consists of nearly 250,000 clones, approximately 85% of them appearing once. This TCR was sampled from a woman aged 45-65 years with acute COVID-19. The sequencing input was PBMCs or T cells enriched from blood (not recorded which). V is TRBV4-2 and J is TRBJ1-6; D is unclear. CDR3 sequence: CASSQESRGSSYNSPLHF. The CDR3 nucleotides read TGTGCCAGCAGCCAAGAAAGTAGAGGGAGCTCCTATAATTCACCCCTCCACTTT.